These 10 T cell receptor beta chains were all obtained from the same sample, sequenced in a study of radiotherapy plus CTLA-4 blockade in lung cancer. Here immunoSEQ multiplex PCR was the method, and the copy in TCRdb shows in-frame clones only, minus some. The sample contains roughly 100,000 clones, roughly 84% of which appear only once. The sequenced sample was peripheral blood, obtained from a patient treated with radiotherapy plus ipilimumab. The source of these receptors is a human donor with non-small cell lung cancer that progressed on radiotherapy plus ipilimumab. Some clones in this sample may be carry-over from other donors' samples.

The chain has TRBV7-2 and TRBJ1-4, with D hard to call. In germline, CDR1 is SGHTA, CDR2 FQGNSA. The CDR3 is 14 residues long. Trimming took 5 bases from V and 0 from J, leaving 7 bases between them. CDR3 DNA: TGTGCCAGCAGCCCCGTTGCAACTAATGAAAAACTGTTTTTT. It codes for CASSPVATNEKLFF.

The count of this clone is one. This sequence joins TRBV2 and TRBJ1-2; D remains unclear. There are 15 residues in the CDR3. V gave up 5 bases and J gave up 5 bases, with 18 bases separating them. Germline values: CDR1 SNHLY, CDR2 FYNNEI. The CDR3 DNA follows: TGTGCCAGCAGTACCTTGATCGAGGCTGGGTATGGCTACACCTTC. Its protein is CASSTLIEAGYGYTF.

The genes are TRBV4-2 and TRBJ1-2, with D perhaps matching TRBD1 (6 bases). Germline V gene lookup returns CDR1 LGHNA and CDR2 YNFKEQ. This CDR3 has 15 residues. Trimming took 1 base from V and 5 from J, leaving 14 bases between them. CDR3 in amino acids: CASSQVRQDSYGYTF. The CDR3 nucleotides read TGTGCCAGCAGCCAAGTTCGTCAGGACAGTTATGGCTACACCTTC.

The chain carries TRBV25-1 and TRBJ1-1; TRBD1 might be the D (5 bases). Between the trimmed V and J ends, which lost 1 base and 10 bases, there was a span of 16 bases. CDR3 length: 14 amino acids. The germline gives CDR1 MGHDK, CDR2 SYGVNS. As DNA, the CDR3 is TGTGCCAGCAGTGAATCGGCAGGGAAGGTTGCAGCTTTCTTT. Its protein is CASSESAGKVAAFF.

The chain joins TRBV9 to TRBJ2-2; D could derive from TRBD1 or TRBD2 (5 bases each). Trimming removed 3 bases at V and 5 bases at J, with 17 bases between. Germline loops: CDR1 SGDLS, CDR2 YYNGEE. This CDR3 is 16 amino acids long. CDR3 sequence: CASSAATGRLTGELFF. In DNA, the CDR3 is TGTGCCAGCAGCGCAGCGACGGGACGGCTTACCGGGGAGCTGTTTTTT.

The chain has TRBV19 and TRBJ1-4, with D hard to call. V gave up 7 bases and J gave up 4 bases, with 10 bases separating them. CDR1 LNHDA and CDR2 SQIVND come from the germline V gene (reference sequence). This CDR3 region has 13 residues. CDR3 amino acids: CASKGRLNEKLFF. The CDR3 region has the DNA TGTGCCAGTAAGGGCAGACTTAATGAAAAACTGTTTTTT.

The CDR3 bases are TGCGCCAGCAGCCAACAGACAGGCTACGAGCAGTACTTC. Its translation is CASSQQTGYEQYF. J is TRBJ2-7 and V is TRBV4-1; tentatively, D is TRBD1 (6 bases). Deletions cut 2 bases from V and 3 bases from J, with 8 bases between. From germline, CDR1 is MGHRA and CDR2 YSYEKL. The CDR3 has 13 residues.

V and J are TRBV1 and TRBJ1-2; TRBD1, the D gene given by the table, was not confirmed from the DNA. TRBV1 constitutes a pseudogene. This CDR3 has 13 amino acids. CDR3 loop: CTSWDRRDYGYTF. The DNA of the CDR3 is TGCACCAGCTGGGACAGGAGGGACTATGGCTACACCTTC.

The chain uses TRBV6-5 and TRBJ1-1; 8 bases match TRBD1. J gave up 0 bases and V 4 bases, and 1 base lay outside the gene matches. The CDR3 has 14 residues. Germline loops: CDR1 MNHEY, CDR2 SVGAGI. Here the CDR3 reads CASSWTGMNTEAFF. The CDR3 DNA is TGTGCCAGCAGTTGGACAGGGATGAACACTGAAGCTTTCTTT.

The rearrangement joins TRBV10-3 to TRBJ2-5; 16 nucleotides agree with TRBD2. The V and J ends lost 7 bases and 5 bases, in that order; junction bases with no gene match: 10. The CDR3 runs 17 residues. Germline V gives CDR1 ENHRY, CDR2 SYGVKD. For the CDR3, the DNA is TGTGCCATCAAAGGGACTAGCGGGGGGGCCGTGCTGGAGACCCAGTACTTC. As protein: CAIKGTSGGAVLETQYF.